Each of the 30 T cell receptor beta chains below was sequenced from the same sample in a study of blood T cell repertoires in COVID-19. TCRdb's table, derived via immunoSEQ multiplex PCR, lists solely in-frame clones and lacks some. The data contain about 220,000 clones, roughly nine tenths of them singletons. Input material: PBMCs or T cells enriched from blood (not recorded which). Every receptor here comes from a woman between 18 and 29 years old in a cohort exposed to, infected with or recovered from COVID-19 (not recorded which).

This chain joins TRBV5-1 and TRBJ2-5; D is perhaps TRBD2 (6 bases). This CDR3 contains 16 residues. Trimming removed 0 bases from V and 2 bases from J, with 14 bases in between. Germline lookup yields CDR1 SGHRS and CDR2 YFSETQ. In DNA form, the CDR3 reads TGCGCCAGCAGCTTGGGCTTAAGAGCGGGTCAAGAGACCCAGTACTTC. This gives the protein CASSLGLRAGQETQYF.

The chain has TRBV25-1 and TRBJ2-1; the match to TRBD2 covers 7 bases. The V gene end was trimmed by 4 bases and the J gene end by 2 bases; junction bases not matched to a gene: 8. The CDR3 sequence is 16 residues long. Germline CDR1 and CDR2: MGHDK and SYGVNS. In DNA, the CDR3 is TGTGCCAGCAGTGGGAAGGGAGGGAGGGCCTACAATGAGCAGTTCTTC. Translated, it gives CASSGKGGRAYNEQFF. Full variable domain (outside the CDR3, taken from reference TRBV25-1 and TRBJ2-1): EADIYQTPRYLVIGTGKKITLECSQTMGHDKMYWYQQDPGMELHLIHYSYGVNSTEKGDLSSESTVSRIRTEHFPLTLESARPSHTSQYLCASSGKGGRAYNEQFFGPGTRLTVL.

This clone came up once. CDR3 bases: TGTGCCAGCAGCGTCAGGGGGACTAATGAAAAACTGTTTTTT. Protein product: CASSVRGTNEKLFF. This rearrangement joins TRBV9 to TRBJ1-4; 7 bases agree with TRBD1. This CDR3 contains 14 residues. Losses at the gene ends were 2 bases for V and 2 bases for J; bases not matched to a gene: 0. CDR1 and CDR2 (germline): SGDLS, YYNGEE.

The gene calls are TRBV5-4 and TRBJ1-2; perhaps TRBD1 as D (6 bases). Germline CDR1 is SGHNT and CDR2 is YYREEE (reference sequence). V lost 2 bases and J lost 3, with 11 bases in between. This CDR3 spans 14 amino acids. CDR3 loop: CASSFPQGDYGYTF. The DNA of the CDR3 is TGTGCCAGCAGCTTCCCACAGGGAGACTATGGCTACACCTTC.

The chain is built from TRBV7-6 and TRBJ1-6; 8 positions agree with TRBD1. This CDR3 spans 14 amino acids. The V and J ends lost 5 bases and 9 bases, in that order; junction bases with no gene match: 6. Germline V gene sequence: CDR1 SGHVS, CDR2 FNYEAQ. The CDR3 sequence is CASSPGQGPSPLHF. The DNA of the CDR3 is TGTGCCAGCAGCCCTGGACAGGGCCCTTCACCCCTCCACTTT.

The rearrangement joins TRBV9 to TRBJ2-3, with D hard to call. The CDR3 is made up of 16 amino acids. CDR1 is SGDLS, CDR2 YYNGEE, per germline. Trimming cost V 2 bases and J 7 bases, with 20 bases left between them. CDR3 sequence reads: CASSVEDSTAHYTQYF. The CDR3 nucleotides are TGTGCCAGCAGCGTCGAGGATTCAACGGCTCATTATACGCAGTATTTT.

This chain joins TRBV9 and TRBJ1-4; 7 positions agree with TRBD1. The V gene's germline CDR1 is SGDLS and CDR2 YYNGEE. J gave up 0 bases and V 0 bases, and 5 bases lay outside the gene matches. There are 17 residues in the CDR3. The DNA for the CDR3 is TGTGCCAGCAGCGTAGAGGGACAGATCTCAACTAATGAAAAACTGTTTTTT. Its protein product is CASSVEGQISTNEKLFF.

This sequence joins TRBV12-3 or TRBV12-4 and TRBJ1-1, with D unresolved. V lost 4 bases and J lost 3, with 9 bases in between. The CDR3 runs to 13 residues. The CDR3 DNA follows: TGTGCCAGCAGTTCCCAGGTTGACACTGAAGCTTTCTTT. Residues: CASSSQVDTEAFF.

This chain connects TRBV13 to TRBJ2-2; D possibly corresponds to TRBD1 (6 bases). V lost 5 bases, J lost 8 bases, and 18 bases lay in between. Germline V gene lookup returns CDR1 PRHDT and CDR2 FYEKMQ (reference sequence). The CDR3 covers 15 residues. The CDR3 DNA reads as TGTGCCAGCAGCCCGGGGACATCGGGCCCGGGGGAGCTGTTTTTT. Translation: CASSPGTSGPGELFF.

The gene calls are TRBV2 and TRBJ2-1; D is perhaps TRBD1 (6 bases). V lost 5 bases and J 6 bases, leaving 11 bases between the germline ends. CDR3 size: 13 residues. Germline CDR1 SNHLY, CDR2 FYNNEI. This CDR3 reads CASSYTGFNEQFF. CDR3 sequence (DNA): TGTGCCAGCAGTTATACAGGGTTCAATGAGCAGTTCTTC.

This sequence joins TRBV5-1 and TRBJ2-7, with D possibly being TRBD2 (6 bases). The V end was cut by 0 bases, the J end by 4 bases, with 11 bases between. In germline, CDR1 is SGHRS, CDR2 YFSETQ. The CDR3 contains 14 residues. The CDR3 nucleotides read TGCGCCAGCAGCTTGGGGGACTCCACGTACGAGCAGTACTTC. Encoded protein: CASSLGDSTYEQYF.

The chain carries TRBV7-8 and TRBJ1-3; no reliable D call. Germline V lookup: CDR1 SGHVS, CDR2 FQNEAQ. The CDR3 spans 18 residues. Trimming removed 0 bases at V and 1 base at J, with 16 bases between. The CDR3 spells CASSLAGSRDLSGNTIYF. The CDR3 region has the DNA TGTGCCAGCAGCTTAGCTGGGTCGCGGGATCTGTCTGGAAACACCATATATTTT.

The rearrangement uses TRBV28 and TRBJ1-2; D not certain. This CDR3 spans 14 amino acids. The germline CDR1 and CDR2 sequences are MDHEN and SYDVKM. The V end lost 10 bases, the J end lost 7 bases, and 22 bases lay between the germline ends. Here the CDR3 reads CATRFGAVKTGYTF. In DNA form, the CDR3 reads TGTGCCACCAGATTCGGCGCGGTCAAAACTGGCTACACCTTC.

This sequence joins TRBV6-5 and TRBJ2-7, with a tentative D call TRBD2 (6 bases). CDR3 length equals 13 residues. Germline values: CDR1 MNHEY, CDR2 SVGAGI. Trimming took off 5 bases at V and 3 bases at J, with 11 bases between the two ends. The DNA for the CDR3 is TGTGCCAGCAGTCGGGGAGGCTACTACGAGCAGTACTTC. Amino acid sequence: CASSRGGYYEQYF.

J is TRBJ1-1 and V is TRBV24-1, with 9 bases matching TRBD1. CDR3 length equals 15 residues. Germline V gene sequence: CDR1 KGHDR, CDR2 SFDVKD. The ends lost 9 bases at V and 5 bases at J; junction bases unmatched: 12. The CDR3 is CATRSTGQGRTEAFF. DNA of the CDR3: TGTGCCACCCGATCTACCGGACAGGGGAGGACTGAAGCTTTCTTT.

The CDR3 nucleotides are TGTGCCAGAAGCTGGACAGGGGGCCTCGGGGAGCTGTTTTTT. Encoded protein: CARSWTGGLGELFF. The chain is built from TRBV5-3 and TRBJ2-2; TRBD1 matches 11 bases. TRBV5-3 is reported as an ORF; its role is uncertain. The CDR3 is 14 residues long. V shed 3 bases and J 7 bases; nucleotides not matched to a gene: 2.

The chain combines TRBV2 with TRBJ2-1, with 7 bases that match TRBD2. J lost 7 bases, V lost 3 bases, and 9 bases had no gene match. Germline lookup yields CDR1 SNHLY and CDR2 FYNNEI. The CDR3 is made up of 15 amino acids. DNA of the CDR3: TGTGCCAGCAGTGAGGGGCGCGGGAGTGTAAATGAGCAGTTCTTC. Protein sequence: CASSEGRGSVNEQFF.

The rearrangement joins TRBV4-1 to TRBJ1-6; tentatively, D is TRBD1 (5 bases). Germline CDR1 is MGHRA and CDR2 is YSYEKL. Trimming cost V 8 bases and J 4 bases, with 12 bases left between them. This CDR3 contains 14 residues. In nucleotides, the CDR3 is TGCGCCAGCCAGGGAGGGGAGTATAATTCACCCCTCCACTTT. Translation: CASQGGEYNSPLHF.

There are many counts of this clone. The chain links TRBV14 to TRBJ2-1; 7 bases are shared with TRBD1. V was clipped by 1 base and J by 13 bases; unmatched bases: 7. CDR3 length: 13 amino acids. The germline gives CDR1 SGHDN, CDR2 FVKESK. The CDR3 sequence: CASSQVPGQVQFF. For the CDR3, the DNA is TGTGCCAGCAGCCAAGTTCCCGGACAGGTTCAGTTCTTC.

The chain carries TRBV25-1 and TRBJ2-5; the D is unclear. Germline assignment: CDR1 MGHDK and CDR2 SYGVNS. The CDR3 loop spans 13 amino acids. Between the trimmed V and J ends, which lost 9 bases and 5 bases, there was a span of 16 bases. Here the CDR3 DNA reads TGTGCCAGTCTTCCGGAGACCCTGGAGACCCAGTACTTC. Protein: CASLPETLETQYF. Full variable domain (rest looked up from reference TRBV25-1 and TRBJ2-5): EADIYQTPRYLVIGTGKKITLECSQTMGHDKMYWYQQDPGMELHLIHYSYGVNSTEKGDLSSESTVSRIRTEHFPLTLESARPSHTSQYLCASLPETLETQYFGPGTRLLVL.

This clone was counted once. The V gene is TRBV14, the J gene TRBJ2-3, with D perhaps TRBD2 (6 bases). V dropped 0 bases and J dropped 5 bases, with 12 bases sitting between them. CDR1 SGHDN and CDR2 FVKESK come from the germline V gene. The CDR3 covers 15 residues. For the CDR3, the DNA is TGTGCCAGCAGCCAAGATCCCGGGGGTTTAGATACGCAGTATTTT. Translated, it gives CASSQDPGGLDTQYF.

This chain connects TRBV13 to TRBJ2-1; 11 bases align to TRBD2. V gave up 5 bases and J gave up 5 bases; unmatched junction bases: 5. This CDR3 region has 15 residues. Germline V CDR1 and CDR2: PRHDT, FYEKMQ (reference sequence). CDR3 coding DNA: TGTGCCAGCAGCCGTACTAGCGGGAGCAACAATGAGCAGTTCTTC. It encodes CASSRTSGSNNEQFF.

This clone was observed once. J is TRBJ2-1 and V is TRBV7-8; 7 bases fit TRBD1. The V gene end was trimmed by 3 bases and the J gene end by 7 bases; junction bases not matched to a gene: 3. CDR1 SGHVS and CDR2 FQNEAQ come from the germline V gene. The CDR3 is 13 residues long. The CDR3 spells CASSLDRRNEQFF. CDR3 DNA: TGTGCCAGCAGCTTGGACAGGCGGAATGAGCAGTTCTTC.

V is TRBV6-5 and J is TRBJ1-1; 10 nucleotides agree with TRBD1. This CDR3 contains 15 residues. Germline CDR1 MNHEY, CDR2 SVGAGI. With 5 bases clipped from V and 1 base from J, the junction kept 4 bases outside the gene matches. CDR3 loop: CASSTTGGPNTEAFF. CDR3 in DNA: TGTGCCAGCAGTACGACAGGGGGCCCGAACACTGAAGCTTTCTTT.

The CDR3 coding sequence is TGTGCCAGCAGCCCCGGGGGCTCTGGAAACACCATATATTTT. This translates into CASSPGGSGNTIYF. The V call is TRBV3-1 (or the pseudogene TRBV3-2), the J call TRBJ1-3; D is possibly TRBD1 (5 bases). Trimming left V 4 bases short and J 0 bases short, with 7 bases between. Germline lookup yields CDR1 LGHDT and CDR2 YNNKEL (reference sequence). The CDR3 spans 14 residues.

V is TRBV7-3 and J is TRBJ2-1; 8 nucleotides match TRBD1. The germline V gene encodes CDR1 SGHTA and CDR2 FQGTGA. V lost 5 bases, J lost 3 bases, and 9 bases stayed unmatched. The CDR3 is 16 residues long. This CDR3 is CASSPGTGLVYNEQFF. CDR3 nucleotides: TGTGCCAGCAGCCCCGGGACAGGCCTGGTCTACAATGAGCAGTTCTTC.

The chain couples TRBV7-7 to TRBJ2-1; D is unclear. Trimming removed 11 bases at V and 7 bases at J, with 21 bases between. Germline CDR1 reads SSHAT; CDR2 reads FNYEAQ (reference sequence). CDR3 length equals 14 residues. CDR3: CAPRSQKPGNEQFF. As DNA, the CDR3 is TGTGCCCCCCGGAGTCAAAAGCCCGGGAATGAGCAGTTCTTC.

The chain links TRBV10-3 to TRBJ2-4; 8 nucleotides agree with TRBD1. Looked up from germline, CDR1 is ENHRY and CDR2 is SYGVKD. Losses at the gene ends were 11 bases for V and 8 bases for J; bases not matched to a gene: 29. CDR3 length: 19 residues. CDR3 bases: TGTGCCCTAAATTCAACCAGGGGGCCGACGGACAGGTTTCGGGACATTCAGTACTTC. Protein sequence: CALNSTRGPTDRFRDIQYF.

V usage is TRBV6-1 and J usage is TRBJ1-1; 10 positions agree with TRBD1. Germline V lookup: CDR1 MNHNS, CDR2 SASEGT. CDR3 length: 14 residues. The V gene end was trimmed by 2 bases and the J gene end by 5 bases; junction bases not matched to a gene: 2. CDR3 in amino acids: CASSERDRGTEAFF. In DNA form, the CDR3 reads TGTGCCAGCAGTGAAAGGGACAGGGGTACTGAAGCTTTCTTT.

The rearrangement links TRBV9 to TRBJ2-2; perhaps TRBD2 as D (6 bases). The germline CDR1 and CDR2 sequences are SGDLS and YYNGEE. V was trimmed by 4 bases and J by 6 bases, leaving 13 bases between them. This CDR3 has 14 amino acids. CDR3: CASSLGGKAGELFF. The DNA of the CDR3 is TGTGCCAGCAGCCTTGGCGGGAAGGCCGGGGAGCTGTTTTTT.